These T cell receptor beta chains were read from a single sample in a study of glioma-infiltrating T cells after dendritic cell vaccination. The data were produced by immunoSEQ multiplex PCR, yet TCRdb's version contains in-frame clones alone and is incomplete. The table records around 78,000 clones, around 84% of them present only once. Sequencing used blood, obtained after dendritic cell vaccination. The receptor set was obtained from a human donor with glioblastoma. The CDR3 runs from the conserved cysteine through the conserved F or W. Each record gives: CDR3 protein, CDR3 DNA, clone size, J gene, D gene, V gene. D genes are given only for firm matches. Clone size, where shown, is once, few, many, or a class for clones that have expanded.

CDR3 protein: CASSVGTSGGASTDTQYF
CDR3 DNA: TGTGCCAGCAGCGTCGGGACTAGCGGGGGGGCGAGCACAGATACGCAGTATTTT
clone size: NA
J gene: TRBJ2-3
D gene: TRBD2
V gene: TRBV9

CDR3 protein: CASSMMRVYNSPLHF
CDR3 DNA: TGTGCCAGCAGCATGATGAGGGTTTATAATTCACCCCTCCACTTT
clone size: few
J gene: TRBJ1-6
D gene: NA
V gene: TRBV7-2

CDR3 protein: CASSPGTSGRWEQFF
CDR3 DNA: TGTGCCAGCAGTCCCGGGACTAGCGGGAGGTGGGAGCAGTTCTTC
clone size: NA
J gene: TRBJ2-1
D gene: TRBD2
V gene: TRBV28

CDR3 protein: CASSNSRTGARETQYF
CDR3 DNA: TGCGCCAGCAGCAACTCCCGGACAGGGGCAAGGGAGACCCAGTACTTC
clone size: once
J gene: TRBJ2-5
D gene: TRBD1
V gene: TRBV5-1

CDR3 protein: CASSLDVTEGGITYNEQFF
CDR3 DNA: TGTGCCAGCAGCTTAGATGTTACAGAAGGGGGAATTACCTACAATGAGCAGTTCTTC
clone size: NA
J gene: TRBJ2-1
D gene: NA
V gene: TRBV7-9

CDR3 protein: CASSELTQGHVETQYF
CDR3 DNA: TGCGCCAGCAGTGAGTTAACTCAGGGACACGTCGAGACCCAGTACTTC
clone size: few
J gene: TRBJ2-5
D gene: NA
V gene: TRBV10-1

CDR3 protein: CASSDGGGSSYNEQFF
CDR3 DNA: TGTGCCAGCAGTGACGGCGGGGGGAGCTCCTACAATGAGCAGTTCTTC
clone size: NA
J gene: TRBJ2-1
D gene: TRBD2
V gene: TRBV6-4

CDR3 protein: CASSEQGMADEQFF
CDR3 DNA: TGTGCCAGCAGCGAACAGGGGATGGCCGATGAGCAGTTCTTC
clone size: medium-sized
J gene: TRBJ2-1
D gene: TRBD1
V gene: TRBV7-9

CDR3 protein: CASSLYQGFSGNTIYF
CDR3 DNA: TGTGCCAGCAGCTTATACCAGGGCTTCTCTGGAAACACCATATATTTT
clone size: NA
J gene: TRBJ1-3
D gene: NA
V gene: TRBV7-6

CDR3 protein: CASSLGQGAIYGYTF
CDR3 DNA: TGTGCCAGCAGCTTAGGGCAGGGGGCTATCTATGGCTACACCTTC
clone size: once
J gene: TRBJ1-2
D gene: TRBD1
V gene: TRBV7-2

CDR3 protein: CASSRLGLTKRETQYF
CDR3 DNA: TGTGCCAGCAGCCGTTTGGGACTCACTAAGCGAGAGACCCAGTACTTC
clone size: NA
J gene: TRBJ2-5
D gene: NA
V gene: TRBV14

CDR3 protein: CASSSSGGRTGELFF
CDR3 DNA: TGTGCCAGCAGCTCTAGCGGGGGGCGTACCGGGGAGCTGTTTTTT
clone size: NA
J gene: TRBJ2-2
D gene: TRBD2
V gene: TRBV7-3

CDR3 protein: CASSLGGPGMNTEAFF
CDR3 DNA: TGCGCCAGCAGCTTGGGGGGGCCAGGGATGAACACTGAAGCTTTCTTT
clone size: NA
J gene: TRBJ1-1
D gene: NA
V gene: TRBV5-1

CDR3 protein: CASSLIASYNEQFF
CDR3 DNA: TGTGCCAGCAGTTTAATCGCTAGCTACAATGAGCAGTTCTTC
clone size: NA
J gene: TRBJ2-1
D gene: NA
V gene: TRBV27

CDR3 protein: CASSSRRDSSINEQFF
CDR3 DNA: TGTGCCAGCAGCTCCCGCCGGGACTCCTCGATTAATGAGCAGTTCTTC
clone size: NA
J gene: TRBJ2-1
D gene: NA
V gene: TRBV13

CDR3 protein: CASSKEGNQPQHF
CDR3 DNA: TGTGCCAGCAGCAAAGAGGGGAATCAGCCCCAGCATTTT
clone size: NA
J gene: TRBJ1-5
D gene: NA
V gene: TRBV21-1

CDR3 protein: CASSIWRESSQPQHF
CDR3 DNA: TGTGCCAGTAGTATCTGGAGGGAGAGCAGTCAGCCCCAGCATTTT
clone size: NA
J gene: TRBJ1-5
D gene: NA
V gene: TRBV19

CDR3 protein: CASSPTGQANTEAFF
CDR3 DNA: TGTGCCAGCAGCCCCACGGGACAGGCGAACACTGAAGCTTTCTTT
clone size: NA
J gene: TRBJ1-1
D gene: TRBD1
V gene: TRBV6-6

CDR3 protein: CASSSGGYGYTF
CDR3 DNA: TGTGCCAGCAGCTCAGGGGGCTATGGCTACACCTTC
clone size: NA
J gene: TRBJ1-2
D gene: TRBD1
V gene: TRBV7-2

CDR3 protein: CAISSGDSYNEQFF
CDR3 DNA: TGTGCCATCAGCAGCGGGGACTCCTACAATGAGCAGTTCTTC
clone size: NA
J gene: TRBJ2-1
D gene: TRBD2
V gene: TRBV10-3

CDR3 protein: CASSPRLAGPTVLAKNIQYF
CDR3 DNA: TGTGCCAGCAGTCCCAGGCTAGCGGGACCGACCGTTCTAGCCAAAAACATTCAGTACTTC
clone size: NA
J gene: TRBJ2-4
D gene: TRBD2
V gene: TRBV28

CDR3 protein: CASSPGTANNEAFF
CDR3 DNA: TGTGCCAGCAGCCCCGGGACAGCAAACAATGAAGCTTTCTTT
clone size: NA
J gene: TRBJ1-1
D gene: TRBD1
V gene: TRBV27

CDR3 protein: CASSVQGSYGYTF
CDR3 DNA: TGTGCCAGCAGTGTACAGGGTAGCTATGGCTACACCTTC
clone size: NA
J gene: TRBJ1-2
D gene: NA
V gene: TRBV27

CDR3 protein: CASSRFGERAYEQYF
CDR3 DNA: TGTGCCAGCAGCCGCTTCGGGGAGCGGGCCTACGAGCAGTACTTC
clone size: NA
J gene: TRBJ2-7
D gene: NA
V gene: TRBV5-4

CDR3 protein: CASSVGGGAGEQYF
CDR3 DNA: TGTGCCAGCAGCGTAGGCGGGGGCGCGGGCGAGCAGTACTTC
clone size: NA
J gene: TRBJ2-7
D gene: NA
V gene: TRBV9

CDR3 protein: CATSRDLAGGRNEQFF
CDR3 DNA: TGTGCCACCAGCAGAGATCTAGCGGGGGGGAGGAATGAGCAGTTCTTC
clone size: few
J gene: TRBJ2-1
D gene: TRBD2
V gene: TRBV15

CDR3 protein: CASSGLTGRNTGELFF
CDR3 DNA: TGTGCCAGCAGCGGACTGACGGGCAGGAACACCGGGGAGCTGTTTTTT
clone size: NA
J gene: TRBJ2-2
D gene: NA
V gene: TRBV11-3

CDR3 protein: CASSPSVGGNEKLFF
CDR3 DNA: TGTGCCAGCAGCCCGAGCGTCGGGGGTAATGAAAAACTGTTTTTT
clone size: NA
J gene: TRBJ1-4
D gene: NA
V gene: TRBV4-2

CDR3 protein: CATSREKGASYEQYF
CDR3 DNA: TGTGCCACCAGCAGAGAAAAGGGGGCCTCCTACGAGCAGTACTTC
clone size: NA
J gene: TRBJ2-7
D gene: TRBD1
V gene: TRBV15

CDR3 protein: CASSSRTGVSYEQYF
CDR3 DNA: TGTGCCAGCAGCTCCCGAACCGGGGTTTCCTACGAGCAGTACTTC
clone size: NA
J gene: TRBJ2-7
D gene: NA
V gene: TRBV7-2

CDR3 protein: CSVRLQGMNTEAFF
CDR3 DNA: TGCAGCGTTCGTTTGCAGGGGATGAACACTGAAGCTTTCTTT
clone size: NA
J gene: TRBJ1-1
D gene: NA
V gene: TRBV29-1

CDR3 protein: CASSLLAGGGNEQYF
CDR3 DNA: TGTGCCAGCAGCCTTCTAGCGGGAGGAGGGAACGAGCAGTACTTC
clone size: NA
J gene: TRBJ2-7
D gene: TRBD2
V gene: TRBV14

CDR3 protein: CATSDRGHSPLHF
CDR3 DNA: TGTGCCACATCGGACAGGGGGCACTCACCCCTCCACTTT
clone size: NA
J gene: TRBJ1-6
D gene: TRBD1
V gene: TRBV19

CDR3 protein: CASTGTGYGYTF
CDR3 DNA: TGTGCCAGCACCGGGACAGGGTATGGCTACACCTTC
clone size: NA
J gene: TRBJ1-2
D gene: TRBD1
V gene: TRBV28

CDR3 protein: CASSPRTSGSPNPNEQFF
CDR3 DNA: TGTGCCAGCAGTCCACGGACTAGCGGGAGCCCCAACCCCAATGAGCAGTTCTTC
clone size: NA
J gene: TRBJ2-1
D gene: TRBD2
V gene: TRBV27

CDR3 protein: CAIRTSRENTEAFF
CDR3 DNA: TGTGCCATCAGGACCAGCAGGGAGAACACTGAAGCTTTCTTT
clone size: NA
J gene: TRBJ1-1
D gene: NA
V gene: TRBV10-3

CDR3 protein: CASNDNPSYEQYF
CDR3 DNA: TGTGCCAGTAACGACAACCCTTCCTACGAGCAGTACTTC
clone size: NA
J gene: TRBJ2-7
D gene: NA
V gene: TRBV19

CDR3 protein: CASSLRTAGGSPYEQYF
CDR3 DNA: TGTGCCAGCAGCTTAAGGACAGCGGGGGGGTCCCCCTACGAGCAGTACTTC
clone size: NA
J gene: TRBJ2-7
D gene: TRBD2
V gene: TRBV7-6

CDR3 protein: CASSHQVGGQVMTDTQYF
CDR3 DNA: TGTGCCAGCAGCCACCAGGTTGGGGGACAGGTCATGACAGATACGCAGTATTTT
clone size: NA
J gene: TRBJ2-3
D gene: TRBD1
V gene: TRBV11-1

CDR3 protein: CASRDLPGEQYF
CDR3 DNA: TGTGCCAGCAGGGACTTACCGGGAGAGCAGTACTTC
clone size: NA
J gene: TRBJ2-7
D gene: NA
V gene: TRBV2

CDR3 protein: CASSETSGGTQEQFF
CDR3 DNA: TGTGCCAGCAGTGAAACTAGCGGGGGGACCCAAGAGCAGTTCTTC
clone size: NA
J gene: TRBJ2-1
D gene: TRBD2
V gene: TRBV2

CDR3 protein: CASSSAQPGIITDTQYF
CDR3 DNA: TGTGCCAGCAGCTCAGCCCAGCCAGGGATTATCACAGATACGCAGTATTTT
clone size: NA
J gene: TRBJ2-3
D gene: NA
V gene: TRBV7-9

CDR3 protein: CASSGDRSYEQYF
CDR3 DNA: TGTGCCAGCAGCGGGGACAGATCCTACGAGCAGTACTTC
clone size: NA
J gene: TRBJ2-7
D gene: TRBD1
V gene: TRBV27

CDR3 protein: CASSEALEQYF
CDR3 DNA: TGTGCCAGCAGTGAGGCCTTAGAGCAGTACTTC
clone size: NA
J gene: TRBJ2-7
D gene: NA
V gene: TRBV2

CDR3 protein: CASSIEHRTSRSYEQYF
CDR3 DNA: TGTGCCAGTAGTATAGAACACCGGACTAGTAGGTCCTACGAGCAGTACTTC
clone size: NA
J gene: TRBJ2-7
D gene: TRBD2
V gene: TRBV19

CDR3 protein: CASSLGAGGSYTGELFF
CDR3 DNA: TGTGCCAGCAGCTTAGGGGCAGGGGGTTCTTACACCGGGGAGCTGTTTTTT
clone size: NA
J gene: TRBJ2-2
D gene: TRBD1
V gene: TRBV27

CDR3 protein: CASRGLVLPDTQYF
CDR3 DNA: TGTGCCAGCAGGGGGCTAGTTCTTCCAGATACGCAGTATTTT
clone size: NA
J gene: TRBJ2-3
D gene: NA
V gene: TRBV6-6

CDR3 protein: CASSQEKGQGSDTQYF
CDR3 DNA: TGTGCCAGCAGCCAAGAAAAGGGGCAGGGGTCAGATACGCAGTATTTT
clone size: few
J gene: TRBJ2-3
D gene: NA
V gene: TRBV4-2

CDR3 protein: CASSLTSGSSKNIQYF
CDR3 DNA: TGTGCCAGCAGCTTAACATCCGGGTCCTCCAAAAACATTCAGTACTTC
clone size: NA
J gene: TRBJ2-4
D gene: NA
V gene: TRBV7-8

CDR3 protein: CASSQDQAGSTDTQYF
CDR3 DNA: TGTGCCAGCAGCCAAGATCAAGCGGGAAGCACAGATACGCAGTATTTT
clone size: once
J gene: TRBJ2-3
D gene: TRBD2
V gene: TRBV4-2

CDR3 protein: CASSLSSSGNTIYF
CDR3 DNA: TGTGCCAGCAGCTTAAGTAGCTCTGGAAACACCATATATTTT
clone size: NA
J gene: TRBJ1-3
D gene: NA
V gene: TRBV7-2

CDR3 protein: CASRRGGASGYYEQYF
CDR3 DNA: TGTGCCAGCAGGCGTGGCGGGGCTAGCGGATACTACGAGCAGTACTTC
clone size: NA
J gene: TRBJ2-7
D gene: TRBD2
V gene: TRBV5-4

CDR3 protein: CASSFILAGVPPGELFF
CDR3 DNA: TGTGCCAGCAGCTTTATTCTAGCGGGAGTTCCCCCCGGGGAGCTGTTTTTT
clone size: NA
J gene: TRBJ2-2
D gene: NA
V gene: TRBV12-1

CDR3 protein: CASSLDGGGPYNEQFF
CDR3 DNA: TGTGCCAGCAGCTTAGATGGGGGAGGTCCTTACAATGAGCAGTTCTTC
clone size: NA
J gene: TRBJ2-1
D gene: NA
V gene: TRBV7-2

CDR3 protein: CASSEVWGTKKKFF
CDR3 DNA: TGTGCCAGCAGTGAGGTGTGGGGGACAAAGAAAAAGTTCTTC
clone size: NA
J gene: TRBJ2-1
D gene: NA
V gene: TRBV2

CDR3 protein: CASSPISGYQETQYF
CDR3 DNA: TGCGCCAGCAGCCCAATTAGCGGATACCAAGAGACCCAGTACTTC
clone size: NA
J gene: TRBJ2-5
D gene: NA
V gene: TRBV5-1

CDR3 protein: CASSLRPGRDTDTQYF
CDR3 DNA: TGTGCCAGCTCACTACGACCCGGGAGGGATACAGATACGCAGTATTTT
clone size: NA
J gene: TRBJ2-3
D gene: TRBD2
V gene: TRBV18